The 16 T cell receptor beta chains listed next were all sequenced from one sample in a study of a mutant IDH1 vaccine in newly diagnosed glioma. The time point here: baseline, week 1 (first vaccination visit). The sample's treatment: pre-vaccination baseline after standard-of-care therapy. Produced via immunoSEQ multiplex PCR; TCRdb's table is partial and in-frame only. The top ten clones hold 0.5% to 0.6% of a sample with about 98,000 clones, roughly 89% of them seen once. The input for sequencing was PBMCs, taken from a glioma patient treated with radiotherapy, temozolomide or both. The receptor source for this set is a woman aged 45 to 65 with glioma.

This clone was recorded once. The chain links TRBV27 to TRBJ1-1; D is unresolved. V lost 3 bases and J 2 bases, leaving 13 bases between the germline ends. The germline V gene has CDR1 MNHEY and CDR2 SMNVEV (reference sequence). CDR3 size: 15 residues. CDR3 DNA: TGTGCCAGCAGTTTGGGTTGGACCCCTAACACTGAAGCTTTCTTT. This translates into CASSLGWTPNTEAFF.

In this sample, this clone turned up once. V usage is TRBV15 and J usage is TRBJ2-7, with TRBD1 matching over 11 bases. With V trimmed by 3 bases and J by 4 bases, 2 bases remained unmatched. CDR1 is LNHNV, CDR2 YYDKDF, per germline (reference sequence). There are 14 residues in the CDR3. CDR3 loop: CATSRDRGQYEQYF. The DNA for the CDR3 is TGTGCCACCAGCAGGGACAGGGGGCAATACGAGCAGTACTTC.

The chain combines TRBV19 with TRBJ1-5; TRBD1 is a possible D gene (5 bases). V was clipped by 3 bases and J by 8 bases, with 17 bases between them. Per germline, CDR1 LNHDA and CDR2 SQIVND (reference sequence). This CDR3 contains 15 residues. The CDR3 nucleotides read TGTGCCAGTAGTATGAAGGGCAGGGCGAGGGAGCCCCAGCATTTT. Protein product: CASSMKGRAREPQHF.

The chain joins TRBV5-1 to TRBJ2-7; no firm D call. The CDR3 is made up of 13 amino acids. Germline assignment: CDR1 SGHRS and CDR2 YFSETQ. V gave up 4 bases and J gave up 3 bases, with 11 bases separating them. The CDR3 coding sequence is TGCGCCAGCAGCCTGACGTCGAACTACGAGCAGTACTTC. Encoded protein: CASSLTSNYEQYF.

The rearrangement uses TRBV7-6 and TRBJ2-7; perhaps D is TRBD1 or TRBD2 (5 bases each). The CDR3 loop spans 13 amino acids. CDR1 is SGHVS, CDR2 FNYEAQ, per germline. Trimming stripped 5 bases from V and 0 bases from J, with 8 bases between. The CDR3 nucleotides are TGTGCCAGCAGCGGGACCAGCTCCTACGAGCAGTACTTC. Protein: CASSGTSSYEQYF.

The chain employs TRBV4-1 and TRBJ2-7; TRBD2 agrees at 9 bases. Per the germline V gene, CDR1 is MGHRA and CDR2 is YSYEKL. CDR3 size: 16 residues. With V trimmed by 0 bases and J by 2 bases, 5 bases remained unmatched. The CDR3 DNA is TGCGCCAGCAGCCAAGATCTCCAGCGGGAGGCCTACGAGCAGTACTTC. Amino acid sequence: CASSQDLQREAYEQYF.

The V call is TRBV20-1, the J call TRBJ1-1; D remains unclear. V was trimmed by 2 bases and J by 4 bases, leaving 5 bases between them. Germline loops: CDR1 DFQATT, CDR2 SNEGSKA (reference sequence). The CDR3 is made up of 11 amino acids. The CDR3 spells CSARPFTEAFF. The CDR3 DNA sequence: TGCAGTGCTAGACCCTTCACTGAAGCTTTCTTT.

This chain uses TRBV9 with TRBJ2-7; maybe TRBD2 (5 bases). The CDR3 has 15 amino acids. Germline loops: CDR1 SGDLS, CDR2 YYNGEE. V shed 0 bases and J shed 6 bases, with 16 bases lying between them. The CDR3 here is CASSVGIALTGEQYF. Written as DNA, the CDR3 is TGTGCCAGCAGCGTAGGTATAGCGCTCACCGGCGAGCAGTACTTC.

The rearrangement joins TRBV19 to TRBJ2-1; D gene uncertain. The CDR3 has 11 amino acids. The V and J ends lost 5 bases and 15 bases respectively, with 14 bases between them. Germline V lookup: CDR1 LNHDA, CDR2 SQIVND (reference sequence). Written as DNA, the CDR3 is TGTGCCAGTAGTTCGACATCATACAGGTTCTTC. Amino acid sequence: CASSSTSYRFF.

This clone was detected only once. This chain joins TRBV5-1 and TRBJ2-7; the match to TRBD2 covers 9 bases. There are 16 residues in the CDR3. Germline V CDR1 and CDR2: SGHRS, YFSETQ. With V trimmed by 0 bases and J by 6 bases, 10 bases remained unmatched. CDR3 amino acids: CASSLEGSGRTFEQYF. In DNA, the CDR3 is TGCGCCAGCAGCTTGGAGGGTAGCGGGAGAACCTTCGAGCAGTACTTC.

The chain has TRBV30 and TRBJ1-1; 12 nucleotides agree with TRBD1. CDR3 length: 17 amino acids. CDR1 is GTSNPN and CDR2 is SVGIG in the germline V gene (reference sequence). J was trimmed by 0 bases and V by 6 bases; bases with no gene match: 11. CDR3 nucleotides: TGTGCCTGCGCCCGGGACAGGGGGCTGGGGATGAACACTGAAGCTTTCTTT. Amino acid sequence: CACARDRGLGMNTEAFF.

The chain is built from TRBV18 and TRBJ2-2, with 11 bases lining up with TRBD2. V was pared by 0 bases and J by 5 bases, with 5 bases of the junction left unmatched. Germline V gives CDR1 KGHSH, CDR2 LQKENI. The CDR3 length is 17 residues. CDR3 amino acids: CASSPPGVAGGTGELFF. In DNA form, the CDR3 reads TGTGCCAGCTCACCACCTGGAGTAGCGGGAGGGACCGGGGAGCTGTTTTTT.

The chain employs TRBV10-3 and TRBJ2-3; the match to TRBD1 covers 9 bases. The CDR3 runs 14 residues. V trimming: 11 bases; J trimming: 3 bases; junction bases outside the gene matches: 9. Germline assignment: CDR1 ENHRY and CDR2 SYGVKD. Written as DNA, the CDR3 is TGTGCCGTCGCCTGGACAGGGGTAACAGATACGCAGTATTTT. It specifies CAVAWTGVTDTQYF.

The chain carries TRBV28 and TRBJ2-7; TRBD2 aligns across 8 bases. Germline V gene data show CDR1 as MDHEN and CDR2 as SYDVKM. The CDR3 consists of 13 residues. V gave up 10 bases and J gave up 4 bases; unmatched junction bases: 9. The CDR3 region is CATQAGVSYEQYF. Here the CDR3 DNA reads TGTGCCACTCAAGCGGGAGTGTCTTACGAGCAGTACTTC.

CDR3 sequence (DNA): TGCGCCAGCAGCCGATACGACAGGGGGCAGGAGACCCAGTACTTC. Amino acids: CASSRYDRGQETQYF. The chain carries TRBV4-1 and TRBJ2-5; 10 bases match TRBD1. V lost 4 bases and J lost 5; bases outside the gene matches: 7. The CDR3 sequence is 15 residues long. Germline V gene data show CDR1 as MGHRA and CDR2 as YSYEKL.

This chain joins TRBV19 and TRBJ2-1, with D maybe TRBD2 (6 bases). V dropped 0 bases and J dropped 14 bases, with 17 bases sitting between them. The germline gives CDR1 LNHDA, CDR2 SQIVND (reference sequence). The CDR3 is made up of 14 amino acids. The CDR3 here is CASSIDRTIRVEFF. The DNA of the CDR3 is TGTGCCAGTAGTATAGATAGGACTATCCGTGTGGAGTTCTTC.